The 9 T cell receptor beta chains below come from one sample, sequenced in a study of shared clonotypes between healthy human individuals. Produced via immunoSEQ multiplex PCR; TCRdb's table is partial and in-frame only. The repertoire includes around 450,000 clones, around 79% of them detected once, and approximately 13% sits in the top ten. Sample: PBMCs. These receptors were taken from a woman between 35 and 50 years old in good health. Some clones in this sample may be carry-over from other donors' samples.

This clone has more than one count but fewer than ten. The chain has TRBV25-1 and TRBJ2-7; possibly TRBD2 for D (5 bases). The V gene lost 6 bases and the J gene lost 0 bases, with 12 bases spanning the gap. Per the germline V gene, CDR1 is MGHDK and CDR2 is SYGVNS. CDR3 length equals 14 residues. CDR3 loop: CASSPRGFSYEQYF. The CDR3 DNA reads as TGTGCCAGCAGCCCCCGGGGATTCTCCTACGAGCAGTACTTC.

The gene calls are TRBV27 and TRBJ1-1; D not certain. Germline CDR1 is MNHEY and CDR2 is SMNVEV (reference sequence). This CDR3 is 12 amino acids long. V was trimmed by 7 bases and J by 3 bases, leaving 9 bases between them. CDR3 nucleotides: TGTGCCAGCATGACGGTTGACACTGAAGCTTTCTTT. As protein: CASMTVDTEAFF.

The chain is built from TRBV4-1 and TRBJ2-5, with 7 bases that match TRBD1. The CDR3 is made up of 15 amino acids. V lost 0 bases and J lost 5; bases outside the gene matches: 6. The germline V gene encodes CDR1 MGHRA and CDR2 YSYEKL. The CDR3 spells CASSQDRRGWETQYF. In DNA, the CDR3 is TGCGCCAGCAGCCAAGACCGCAGGGGGTGGGAGACCCAGTACTTC.

This chain links TRBV5-1 with TRBJ2-7, with a weak D call TRBD1 (6 bases). The CDR3 has 16 amino acids. Germline CDR1 is SGHRS and CDR2 is YFSETQ. V was shortened by 0 bases and J by 0 bases, with 13 bases between the two germline ends. The CDR3 reads CASSLAGTPNSYEQYF. CDR3 nucleotide sequence: TGCGCCAGCAGCTTGGCCGGGACACCCAACTCCTACGAGCAGTACTTC.

The chain carries TRBV30 and TRBJ2-3, with TRBD2 matching 13 bases. V lost 0 bases and J lost 6; bases outside the gene matches: 6. Germline loops: CDR1 GTSNPN, CDR2 SVGIG (reference sequence). This CDR3 region has 16 residues. CDR3 DNA sequence: TGTGCCTGGAGTGTCTCACTGACTAGCGGGAGGGATACGCAGTATTTT. Its translation: CAWSVSLTSGRDTQYF.

The chain joins TRBV13 to TRBJ1-3; tentative D call: TRBD1 (6 bases). CDR1 PRHDT and CDR2 FYEKMQ come from the germline V gene (reference sequence). The CDR3 runs to 15 residues. V gave up 4 bases and J gave up 5 bases, with 15 bases separating them. CDR3 sequence (DNA): TGTGCCAGCAGCTACCTGAAGACAGGTCGAAACACCATATATTTT. It translates to CASSYLKTGRNTIYF.

The genes are TRBV7-8 and TRBJ1-1, with a weak D call TRBD1 (5 bases). The V end lost 3 bases, the J end lost 4 bases, and 9 bases lay between the germline ends. This CDR3 is built from 13 residues. Looked up from germline, CDR1 is SGHVS and CDR2 is FQNEAQ. The CDR3 DNA reads TGTGCCAGCAGCTTGGGGGAGGTCACTGAAGCTTTCTTT. Amino acid sequence: CASSLGEVTEAFF.

To note about this clone: This may stem from a read error, because a much larger clone lies one nucleotide away. The chain combines TRBV9 with TRBJ2-1; D uncertain. The V gene lost 4 bases and the J gene lost 2 bases, with 1 base spanning the gap. The CDR3 consists of 11 residues. Per the germline V gene, CDR1 is SGDLS and CDR2 is YYNGEE. As DNA, the CDR3 is TGTGCCAGCAGCACCTACAATGAGCAGTTCTTC. This gives the protein CASSTYNEQFF.

This clone was seen a few times. The J gene is TRBJ2-7, the V gene TRBV5-1; D might be TRBD1 (6 bases). Deletions cut 0 bases from V and 2 bases from J, with 12 bases between. The V gene's germline CDR1 is SGHRS and CDR2 YFSETQ. The CDR3 totals 15 residues. The CDR3 region is CASSLAWGRPYEQYF. The CDR3 nucleotides read TGCGCCAGCAGCTTGGCCTGGGGGCGGCCCTACGAGCAGTACTTC. The full variable domain, rest sourced from reference TRBV5-1 and TRBJ2-7, is KAGVTQTPRYLIKTRGQQVTLSCSPISGHRSVSWYQQTPGQGLQFLFEYFSETQRNKGNFPGRFSGRQFSNSRSEMNVSTLELGDSALYLCASSLAWGRPYEQYFGPGTRLTVT.